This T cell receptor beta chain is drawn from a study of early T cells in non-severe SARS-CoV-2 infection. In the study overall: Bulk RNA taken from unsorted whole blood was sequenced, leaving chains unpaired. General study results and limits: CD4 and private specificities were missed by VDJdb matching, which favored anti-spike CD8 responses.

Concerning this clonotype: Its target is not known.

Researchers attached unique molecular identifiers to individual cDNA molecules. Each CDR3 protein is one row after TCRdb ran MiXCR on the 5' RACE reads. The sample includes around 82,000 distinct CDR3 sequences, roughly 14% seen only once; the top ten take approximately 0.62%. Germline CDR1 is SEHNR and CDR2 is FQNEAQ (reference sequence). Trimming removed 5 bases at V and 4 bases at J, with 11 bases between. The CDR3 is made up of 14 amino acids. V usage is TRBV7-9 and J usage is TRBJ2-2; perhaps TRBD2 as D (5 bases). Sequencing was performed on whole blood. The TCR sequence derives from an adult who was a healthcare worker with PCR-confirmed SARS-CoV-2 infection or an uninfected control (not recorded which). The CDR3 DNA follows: TGTGCCAGCAGCCCCGGGGTGGGCACCGGGGAGCTGTTTTTT. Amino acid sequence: CASSPGVGTGELFF.